This is a list of T cell receptor beta chains from one sample in a study of T cells after yellow fever vaccination. TCRdb fed the 5' RACE reads into MiXCR, producing one record per CDR3 protein. The repertoire consists of roughly 120,000 distinct CDR3 sequences, with 7.4% occurring once and the leading ten covering 2% to 3%. The material was CD4+ T cells sorted from PBMCs, obtained roughly 10 days after the first yellow fever vaccination. These receptors were obtained from a man younger than 35 who received the YFV17D yellow fever vaccine. CDR3s include the opening cysteine and the closing phenylalanine or tryptophan. A D gene is named only where the DNA matches it firmly. Size tells how often a clone was seen (once, few, many) or the class of an expanded clone, and some rows leave it out.

abundance | d_gene | len | j_gene | v_gene | CDR3aa | CDR3nt
many | TRBD1 | 16 | TRBJ1-2 | TRBV4-3 | CASSHAGTGGPYGYTF | TGCGCCAGCAGCCACGCCGGGACAGGGGGCCCCTATGGCTACACCTTC
many | TRBD2 | 18 | TRBJ2-2 | TRBV27 | CASSSLFIAGGNTGELFF | TGTGCCAGCAGTTCCCTCTTCATAGCGGGGGGTAACACCGGGGAGCTGTTTTTT
many | . | 15 | TRBJ2-3 | TRBV5-1 | CASRLPGLSTDTQYF | TGCGCCAGCAGACTACCGGGACTGAGCACAGATACGCAGTATTTT
many | . | 18 | TRBJ2-3 | TRBV11-2 | CASSLDSGRWGSTDTQYF | TGTGCCAGCAGCTTAGATAGTGGGCGGTGGGGAAGCACAGATACGCAGTATTTT
. | . | 15 | TRBJ1-6 | TRBV5-6 | CASTSRGSGNSPLHF | TGTGCCAGCACGTCGAGGGGTTCGGGCAATTCACCCCTCCACTTT
many | TRBD1 | 15 | TRBJ1-5 | TRBV7-2 | CASTSGTGGNQPQHF | TGTGCCAGCACCTCCGGGACAGGGGGCAATCAGCCCCAGCATTTT
many | TRBD1 | 16 | TRBJ2-3 | TRBV5-1 | CASSSGTGVITDTQYF | TGCGCCAGCAGCAGCGGGACAGGGGTTATCACAGATACGCAGTATTTT
many | TRBD1 | 11 | TRBJ1-1 | TRBV20-1 | CSAYRGLEAFF | TGCAGTGCTTACAGGGGGCTTGAAGCTTTCTTT
many | . | 17 | TRBJ1-1 | TRBV11-1 | CASSFGPWDLKNTEAFF | TGTGCCAGCAGCTTCGGCCCCTGGGACCTGAAGAACACTGAAGCTTTCTTT
many | . | 16 | TRBJ2-2 | TRBV7-7 | CASSPAPSMNTGELFF | TGTGCCAGCAGTCCAGCCCCTAGCATGAACACCGGGGAGCTGTTTTTT
. | TRBD1 | 15 | TRBJ2-1 | TRBV28 | CASSFIGNRGNEQFF | TGTGCCAGCAGTTTTATAGGTAACAGGGGAAATGAGCAGTTCTTC
many | . | 18 | TRBJ2-6 | TRBV6-1 | CASSGSGVNGPGANVLTF | TGTGCCAGCAGTGGATCGGGGGTAAATGGCCCTGGGGCCAACGTCCTGACTTTC
many | TRBD2 | 16 | TRBJ2-1 | TRBV6-2/TRBV6-3 | CASSYLAGSSYNEQFF | TGTGCCAGCAGTTACCTAGCGGGAAGCTCCTACAATGAGCAGTTCTTC
many | . | 15 | TRBJ2-1 | TRBV9 | CASSGRGDAYNEQFF | TGTGCCAGCAGCGGCAGGGGGGACGCCTACAATGAGCAGTTCTTC
many | . | 13 | TRBJ2-7 | TRBV19 | CASSVPGAYEQYF | TGTGCCAGTAGTGTCCCGGGGGCCTACGAGCAGTACTTC
many | . | 13 | TRBJ2-5 | TRBV10-2 | CASSESSAGTQYF | TGCGCCAGCAGTGAGTCCAGCGCCGGTACCCAGTACTTC
. | TRBD2 | 19 | TRBJ2-3 | TRBV20-1 | CSAQAPGLAGGLNDGTQYF | TGCAGTGCCCAGGCTCCGGGCCTAGCGGGGGGCCTTAATGATGGTACGCAGTATTTT
many | . | 13 | TRBJ1-2 | TRBV6-5 | CASSTTQEGGYTF | TGTGCCAGCAGTACTACCCAAGAGGGTGGCTACACCTTC
few | . | 8 | TRBJ1-5 | TRBV15 | CSNQPQHF | TGTAGCAATCAGCCCCAGCATTTT
many | . | 14 | TRBJ2-7 | TRBV5-1 | CASSPTAGQREQYF | TGCGCCAGCAGCCCCACCGCGGGACAAAGGGAGCAGTACTTC
. | . | 14 | TRBJ1-1 | TRBV4-2 | CASSQGEGYTEAFF | TGTGCCAGCAGCCAGGGTGAGGGGTACACTGAAGCTTTCTTT
many | . | 14 | TRBJ2-1 | TRBV2 | CASRPTSFYNEQFF | TGTGCCAGCAGGCCCACTAGTTTCTACAATGAGCAGTTCTTC
. | TRBD1 | 16 | TRBJ1-3 | TRBV18 | CASSDRGQGFGNTIYF | TGTGCCAGCTCAGACCGGGGACAGGGTTTTGGAAACACCATATATTTT
many | . | 10 | TRBJ2-5 | TRBV20-1 | CSALGETQYF | TGCAGTGCTCTAGGGGAGACCCAGTACTTC
many | . | 15 | TRBJ1-1 | TRBV7-9 | CASSLRGVSVGEAFF | TGTGCCAGCAGCTTAAGGGGGGTATCGGTTGGCGAAGCTTTCTTT